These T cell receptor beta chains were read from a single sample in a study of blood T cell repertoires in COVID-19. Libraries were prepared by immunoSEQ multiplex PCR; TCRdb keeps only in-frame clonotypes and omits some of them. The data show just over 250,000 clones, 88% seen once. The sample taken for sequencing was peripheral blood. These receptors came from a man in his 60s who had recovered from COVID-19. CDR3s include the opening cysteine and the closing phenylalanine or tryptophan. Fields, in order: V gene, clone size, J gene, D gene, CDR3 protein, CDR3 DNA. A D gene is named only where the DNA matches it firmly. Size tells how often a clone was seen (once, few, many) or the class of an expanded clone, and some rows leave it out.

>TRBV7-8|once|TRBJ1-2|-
CASSLNSGRGNWPINYGYTF
TGTGCCAGCAGCTTAAATTCTGGCAGGGGTAACTGGCCGATTAACTATGGCTACACCTTC
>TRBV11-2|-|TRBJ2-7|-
CASSQSANHEQYF
TGTGCCAGCAGCCAATCCGCTAATCACGAGCAGTACTTC
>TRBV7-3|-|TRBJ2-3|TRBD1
CASSPDRGQGDTQYF
TGTGCCAGCAGCCCGGACAGGGGGCAGGGAGATACGCAGTATTTT
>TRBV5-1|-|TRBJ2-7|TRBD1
CASSGTGGASYEQYF
TGCGCCAGCAGCGGCACAGGGGGAGCCTCCTACGAGCAGTACTTC
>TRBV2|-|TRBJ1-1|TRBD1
CASREGQGLKGTEAFF
TGTGCCAGCAGGGAAGGACAGGGACTTAAGGGGACTGAAGCTTTCTTT
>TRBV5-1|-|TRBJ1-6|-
CASSLSGNLYNSPLHF
TGCGCCAGCAGCTTGTCGGGGAACCTCTATAATTCACCCCTCCACTTT
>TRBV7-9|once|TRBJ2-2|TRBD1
CASSLDRAGELFF
TGTGCCAGCAGCTTGGACAGGGCCGGGGAGCTGTTTTTT
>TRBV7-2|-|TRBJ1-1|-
CASSSYRSTNTEAFF
TGTGCCAGCAGCTCATACAGATCTACGAACACTGAAGCTTTCTTT
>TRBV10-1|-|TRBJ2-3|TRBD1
CASSERTGGTDTQYF
TGCGCCAGCAGTGAGAGGACAGGGGGCACAGATACGCAGTATTTT
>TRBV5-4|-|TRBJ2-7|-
CASSFDNYEQYF
TGTGCCAGCAGCTTCGACAACTACGAGCAGTACTTC
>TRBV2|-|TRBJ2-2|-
CASSESPTVGELFF
TGTGCCAGCAGTGAATCCCCTACCGTCGGGGAGCTGTTTTTT
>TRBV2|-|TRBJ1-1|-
CANNYRVNTEAFF
TGTGCCAACAATTACAGGGTGAACACTGAAGCTTTCTTT
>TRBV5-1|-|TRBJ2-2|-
CASSLPGASNTGELFF
TGCGCCAGCAGCCTTCCAGGGGCTTCGAACACCGGGGAGCTGTTTTTT
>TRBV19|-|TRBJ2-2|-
CASGKGSDTGELFF
TGTGCCAGTGGAAAGGGGTCGGACACCGGGGAGCTGTTTTTT
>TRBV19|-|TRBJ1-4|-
CASRGGSSTNEKLFF
TGTGCCAGTAGAGGGGGTTCGTCAACTAATGAAAAACTGTTTTTT
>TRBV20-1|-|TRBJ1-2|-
CSARELHRRAF
TGCAGTGCTAGAGAACTCCATCGCCGGGCCTTC
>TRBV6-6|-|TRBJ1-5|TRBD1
CASTSGTENQPQHF
TGTGCCAGCACTTCCGGGACAGAAAATCAGCCCCAGCATTTT
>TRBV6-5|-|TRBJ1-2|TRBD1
CASSYSMGQDPYGYTF
TGTGCCAGCAGTTACTCGATGGGACAGGACCCCTATGGCTACACCTTC
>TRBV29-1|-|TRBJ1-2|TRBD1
CSVDKDRAQDSYGYTF
TGCAGCGTTGACAAGGACAGGGCTCAGGACAGTTATGGCTACACCTTC
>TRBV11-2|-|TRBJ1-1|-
CASSSGSVNTEAFF
TGTGCCAGCAGCTCGGGGAGCGTGAACACTGAAGCTTTCTTT
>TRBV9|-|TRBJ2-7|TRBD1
CASSALTGSGEQYF
TGTGCCAGCAGCGCCCTGACAGGGAGTGGCGAGCAGTACTTC
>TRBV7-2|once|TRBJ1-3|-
CASSLHQQARSGNTIYF
TGTGCCAGCAGCCTCCACCAACAGGCCCGCTCTGGAAACACCATATATTTT
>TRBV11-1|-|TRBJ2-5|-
CATTLGGAGQETQYF
TGTGCCACTACGCTTGGCGGGGCTGGCCAAGAGACCCAGTACTTC
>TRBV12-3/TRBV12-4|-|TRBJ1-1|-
CASSIYTEAFF
TGTGCCAGCAGTATCTACACTGAAGCTTTCTTT
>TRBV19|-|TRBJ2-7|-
CASSILSANGYEQYF
TGTGCCAGTAGTATTTTGAGTGCTAACGGCTACGAGCAGTACTTC
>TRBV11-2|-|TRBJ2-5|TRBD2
CASSFGTIYQETQYF
TGTGCCAGCAGCTTCGGGACTATCTACCAAGAGACCCAGTACTTC
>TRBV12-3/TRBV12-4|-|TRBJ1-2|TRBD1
CASHRGPYGYTF
TGTGCCAGCCATAGGGGGCCCTATGGCTACACCTTC
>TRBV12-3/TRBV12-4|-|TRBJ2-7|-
CASSLILYEQYF
TGTGCCAGCAGTTTGATACTCTACGAGCAGTACTTC
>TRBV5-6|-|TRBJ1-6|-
CASSATGRWNSPLHF
TGTGCCAGCAGCGCCACAGGGCGTTGGAATTCACCCCTCCACTTT
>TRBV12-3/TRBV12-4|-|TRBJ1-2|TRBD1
CASKITGAWGYTF
TGTGCCAGCAAGATAACAGGGGCTTGGGGCTACACCTTC
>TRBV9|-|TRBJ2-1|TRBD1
CASSVLGQGARNEQFF
TGTGCCAGCAGCGTCCTCGGACAGGGGGCGCGGAATGAGCAGTTCTTC
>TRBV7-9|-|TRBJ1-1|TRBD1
CASSRNRGVSTEAFF
TGTGCCAGCAGCCGTAACAGGGGAGTTAGCACTGAAGCTTTCTTT
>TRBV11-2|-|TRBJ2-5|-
CASSLGTGGETQYF
TGTGCCAGCAGCTTAGGAACTGGGGGGGAGACCCAGTACTTC
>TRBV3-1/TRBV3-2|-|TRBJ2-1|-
CASSQPGNYESVQFF
TGTGCCAGCAGCCAACCCGGGAACTACGAGTCCGTGCAGTTCTTC
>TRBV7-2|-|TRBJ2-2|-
CASSFRGTSNTGELFF
TGTGCCAGCAGCTTCAGAGGGACATCGAACACCGGGGAGCTGTTTTTT
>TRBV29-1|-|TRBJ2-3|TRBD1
CSVETGLGTDTQYF
TGCAGCGTTGAGACAGGGTTGGGCACAGATACGCAGTATTTT
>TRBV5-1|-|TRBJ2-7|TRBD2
CASRGGTQLNYEQYF
TGCGCCAGCAGGGGGGGGACCCAGTTGAACTACGAGCAGTACTTC
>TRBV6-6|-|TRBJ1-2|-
CASTRSAPTWLEGQGGYTF
TGTGCCAGCACCCGATCAGCTCCGACCTGGCTGGAGGGTCAAGGGGGCTACACCTTC
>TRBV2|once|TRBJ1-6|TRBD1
CASRSGTDNSPLHF
TGTGCCAGCAGGTCCGGGACAGATAATTCACCCCTCCACTTT
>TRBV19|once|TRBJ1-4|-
CASSIGATLRVNEKLFF
TGTGCCAGTAGTATCGGTGCTACTCTCAGGGTTAATGAAAAACTGTTTTTT
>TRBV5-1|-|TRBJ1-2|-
CASSLGGGGYTF
TGCGCCAGCAGCTTAGGGGGGGGCGGCTACACCTTC
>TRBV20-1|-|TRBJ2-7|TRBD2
CSASKVRGGYEQYF
TGCAGTGCTAGTAAGGTTCGGGGGGGCTACGAGCAGTACTTC
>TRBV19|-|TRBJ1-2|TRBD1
CASTLRQGLRGVYGYTF
TGTGCCAGTACCCTCAGACAGGGGCTCCGCGGGGTCTATGGCTACACCTTC
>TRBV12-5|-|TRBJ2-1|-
CASGLENEQFF
TGTGCTAGTGGTTTAGAGAATGAGCAGTTCTTC
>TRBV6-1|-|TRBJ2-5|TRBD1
CASLTPTGGTETQYF
TGTGCCAGCTTGACACCGACAGGGGGGACGGAGACCCAGTACTTC
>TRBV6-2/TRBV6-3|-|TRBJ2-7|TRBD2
CASSRSGGNYEQYF
TGTGCCAGCAGTCGTAGCGGGGGGAACTACGAGCAGTACTTC
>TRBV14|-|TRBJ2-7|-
CASSQAGRDSSYEQYF
TGTGCCAGCAGCCAGGCGGGAAGGGACAGCTCCTACGAGCAGTACTTC
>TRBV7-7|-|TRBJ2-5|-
CASSLARGRDETQYF
TGTGCTAGCAGCTTAGCGCGAGGAAGAGACGAGACCCAGTACTTC
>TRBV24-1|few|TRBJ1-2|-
CATSDLRGYGYTF
TGTGCCACCAGTGATTTAAGGGGATATGGCTACACCTTC
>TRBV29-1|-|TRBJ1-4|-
CSVVLDMVTNEKLFF
TGCAGCGTTGTACTGGACATGGTCACTAATGAAAAACTGTTTTTT
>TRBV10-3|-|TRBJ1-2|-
CAINPSGVDGYTF
TGTGCCATCAATCCTTCAGGTGTTGATGGCTACACCTTC
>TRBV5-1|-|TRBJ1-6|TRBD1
CASSQGGTDFGSPLHF
TGCGCCAGCAGCCAAGGAGGGACAGACTTTGGTTCACCCCTCCACTTT
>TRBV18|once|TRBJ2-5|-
CASSPYEGHTKETQYF
TGTGCCAGCTCACCTTACGAGGGCCATACGAAAGAGACCCAGTACTTC
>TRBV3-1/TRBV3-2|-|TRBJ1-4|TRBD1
CASGGQGGKLFF
TGTGCCAGCGGGGGACAGGGGGGAAAACTGTTTTTT
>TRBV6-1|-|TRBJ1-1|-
CASSVDTNTEAFF
TGTGCCAGCAGTGTGGACACGAACACTGAAGCTTTCTTT